This TCR beta chain derives from a study of blood T cell repertoires in COVID-19. Study at large: Material from acute and convalescent COVID-19 was sourced from the United States, Italy and Spain. T cells, B-cell-depleted T cells, or PBMCs supplied cDNA or gDNA.

The CDR3 runs 15 residues. The germline V and J ends were trimmed by 0 bases and 2 bases, with 10 bases remaining between them. CDR1 is MNHEY, CDR2 SVGAGI, per germline. Original analysis: Reference gene primer amplification gave estimated nucleated cell counts. Profiling relied on immunoSEQ multiplex PCR, and the TCRdb table lists in-frame clones only, not all of them. Clone size and V and J calls were adopted from that table, with D and trimming inferred from the DNA. The table includes 90,000 to 110,000 clones, under 90% detected once. This clonotype originated in a man older than 75 with acute or convalescent COVID-19. The specimen was peripheral blood. The V and J genes are TRBV6-5 and TRBJ1-1; D not certain. The CDR3 region has the DNA TGTGCCAGCAGTTACTCAAAATACAGCAACACTGAAGCTTTCTTT. Its translation: CASSYSKYSNTEAFF.